Below, 3 T cell receptor beta chains from the same sample are listed, as sequenced in a study of T-cell reconstitution after alpha-beta-depleted transplantation in children. The library targeted TCRbeta and was prepared with unique molecular identifiers. TCRdb independently ran MiXCR on the PCR reads; one entry per CDR3 protein. This sample yields about half a million distinct CDR3 sequences, of which approximately 12% are seen a single time; around 6% belongs to the top ten. Sequences were derived from PBMCs from the stem cell graft donor, sampled from the stem cell graft. The receptor source for this set is a human donor who donated a stem cell graft to a child with combined immunodeficiency.

This clonotype has only a few counts. The genes are TRBV12-3 or TRBV12-4 and TRBJ1-3, with D possibly matching TRBD1 (6 bases). CDR3 size: 15 residues. V lost 6 bases to trimming and J lost 0 bases, with 12 bases between them. Written as DNA, the CDR3 is TGTGCCAGCAGCCGCGGGACACCCTCTGGAAACACCATATATTTT. It is translated as CASSRGTPSGNTIYF.

The DNA of the CDR3 is TGTGCCACCAGTGATACGGGGGGGGACTACAATGAGCAGTTCTTC. Translated: CATSDTGGDYNEQFF. The chain uses TRBV24-1 and TRBJ2-1; 8 bases line up with TRBD2. In germline, CDR1 is KGHDR, CDR2 SFDVKD. V lost 3 bases and J lost 3; bases outside the gene matches: 3. The CDR3 contains 15 residues.

This clonotype has more than one count but fewer than ten. The chain carries TRBV7-9 and TRBJ1-6, with 7 bases fitting TRBD1. Unmatched junction bases numbered 7, after V lost 6 bases and J lost 8 bases. CDR1 and CDR2 from the germline V gene are SEHNR and FQNEAQ (reference sequence). This CDR3 is 14 amino acids long. The CDR3 DNA reads as TGTGCCAGCAGAGAGACAGGGACCGATTCACCCCTCCACTTT. Protein: CASRETGTDSPLHF.